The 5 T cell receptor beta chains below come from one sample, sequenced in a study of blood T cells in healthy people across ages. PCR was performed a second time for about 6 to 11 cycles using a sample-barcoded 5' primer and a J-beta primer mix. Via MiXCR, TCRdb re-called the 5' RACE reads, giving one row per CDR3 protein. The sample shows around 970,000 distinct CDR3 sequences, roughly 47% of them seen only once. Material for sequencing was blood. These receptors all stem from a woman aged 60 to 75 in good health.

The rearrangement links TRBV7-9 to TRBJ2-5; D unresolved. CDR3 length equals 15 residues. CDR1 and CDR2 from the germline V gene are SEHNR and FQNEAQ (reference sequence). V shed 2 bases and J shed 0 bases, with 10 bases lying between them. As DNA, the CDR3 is TGTGCCAGCAGCTTAAATTTTCAGGACCAAGAGACCCAGTACTTC. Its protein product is CASSLNFQDQETQYF.

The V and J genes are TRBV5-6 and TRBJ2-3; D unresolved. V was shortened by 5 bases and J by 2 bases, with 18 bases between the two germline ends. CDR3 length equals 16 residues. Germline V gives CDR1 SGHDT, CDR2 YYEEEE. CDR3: CASSPIPDLYTDTQYF. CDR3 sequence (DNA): TGTGCCAGCAGTCCTATTCCAGACCTCTACACAGATACGCAGTATTTT.

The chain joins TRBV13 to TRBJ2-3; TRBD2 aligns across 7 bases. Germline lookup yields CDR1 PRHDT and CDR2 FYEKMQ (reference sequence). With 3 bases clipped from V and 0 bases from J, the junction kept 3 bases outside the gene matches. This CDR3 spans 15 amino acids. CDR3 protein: CASSFPAGSTDTQYF. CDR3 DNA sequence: TGTGCCAGCAGCTTCCCAGCGGGGAGCACAGATACGCAGTATTTT.

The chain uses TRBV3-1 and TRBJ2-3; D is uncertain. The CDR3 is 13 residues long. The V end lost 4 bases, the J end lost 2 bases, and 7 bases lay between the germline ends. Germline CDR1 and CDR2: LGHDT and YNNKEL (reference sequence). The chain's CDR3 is CASSPLITDTQYF. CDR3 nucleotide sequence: TGTGCCAGCAGCCCCCTGATCACAGATACGCAGTATTTT.

The DNA for the CDR3 is TGTGCCAGCAGCCAATTAGGCGGGAGCTCCTACAATGAGCAGTTCTTC. Protein sequence: CASSQLGGSSYNEQFF. V is TRBV3-1 and J is TRBJ2-1, with TRBD2 identical over 7 bases. J lost 0 bases, V lost 2 bases, and 4 bases had no gene match. Germline assignment: CDR1 LGHDT and CDR2 YNNKEL (reference sequence). The CDR3 is 16 residues long.